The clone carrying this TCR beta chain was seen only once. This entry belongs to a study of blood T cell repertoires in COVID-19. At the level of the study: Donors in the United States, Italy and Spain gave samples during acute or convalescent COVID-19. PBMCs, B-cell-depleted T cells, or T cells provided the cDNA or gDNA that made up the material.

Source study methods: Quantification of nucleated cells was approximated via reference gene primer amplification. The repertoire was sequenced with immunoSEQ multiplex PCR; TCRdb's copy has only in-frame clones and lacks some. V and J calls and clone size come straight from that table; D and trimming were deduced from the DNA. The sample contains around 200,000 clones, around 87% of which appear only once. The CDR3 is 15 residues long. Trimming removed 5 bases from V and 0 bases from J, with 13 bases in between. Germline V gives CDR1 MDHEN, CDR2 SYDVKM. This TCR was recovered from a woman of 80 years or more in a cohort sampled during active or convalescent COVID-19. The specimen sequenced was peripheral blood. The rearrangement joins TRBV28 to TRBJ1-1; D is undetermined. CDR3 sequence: CASSTSTRVNTEAFF. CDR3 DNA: TGTGCCAGCAGTACTTCAACCCGGGTGAACACTGAAGCTTTCTTT.